This TCR beta chain was recovered during a study of vaccination and CD4 T cells after COVID-19. Cultured CD4+ T-cell DNA underwent Oncomine TCR Beta short-read sequencing. DNA came from CD4+ T cells after culture. Via MiXCR, TCRdb re-called the PCR reads, giving one row per CDR3 protein. The repertoire holds fewer than 20,000 distinct CDR3 sequences, with approximately 48% as singletons. Noted treatment: approximately nine-day PBMC culture with coronavirus spike peptide pools or control peptides (ViraFEST assay). On days 3 and 7, half the medium was swapped for fresh IL-2-containing medium. To note about this clonotype: As yet, its antigen is unknown.

In germline, CDR1 is DFQATT, CDR2 SNEGSKA (reference sequence). The CDR3 loop spans 14 amino acids. Trimming stripped 0 bases from V and 2 bases from J, with 11 bases between. The receptor was derived from a human donor who had recovered from COVID-19. The sequencing input was CD4+ T cells from blood, cultured in vitro. The chain joins TRBV20-1 to TRBJ2-7; D is ambiguous. This CDR3 is CSARDIARPYEQYF. In DNA form, the CDR3 reads TGCAGTGCTAGAGATATAGCCAGGCCCTACGAGCAGTACTTC.